The 18 T cell receptor beta chains listed next were all sequenced from one sample in a study of shared clonotypes between healthy human individuals (dated by TCRdb to about 2020). The library was built by means of the immunoSEQ multiplex PCR assay. The clones in this table, taken by TCRdb from immuneACCESS, are in-frame only. Not every clone is retained; where verified, under half of the shortfall comes from an unresolved V gene, and the cause of the rest is unknown. This sample has about 680,000 clones in its table, and about three quarters of those were observed once. The ten largest account for around 2% of the sample. Material: memory CD4+ T cells sorted from blood. This specimen's cell subset or site label, interpreted: CD45RA-negative fraction. The receptors come from a woman aged 30 to 39 in good health.

The V gene is TRBV10-1, the J gene TRBJ2-7, with TRBD2 matching 14 bases. Germline values: CDR1 WNHNN, CDR2 SYGVQD (reference sequence). The CDR3 has 17 amino acids. V lost 3 bases to trimming and J lost 0 bases; unmatched junction nucleotides: 4. The CDR3 spells CASSDGTSGSFSYEQYF. In DNA form, the CDR3 reads TGCGCCAGCAGTGACGGGACTAGCGGGAGTTTCTCCTACGAGCAGTACTTC.

This clone was counted between two and nine times. The chain recombines TRBV2 with TRBJ1-2; weak D call: TRBD1 (5 bases). V was pared by 8 bases and J by 4 bases, with 14 bases between. CDR1 SNHLY and CDR2 FYNNEI come from the germline V gene. This CDR3 has 13 residues. DNA for the CDR3: TGTGCCAGCCAGGTGACAGAGAGCTATGGCTACACCTTC. Protein sequence: CASQVTESYGYTF.

The sample holds a few counts of this clone. The genes are TRBV27 and TRBJ2-4, with TRBD1 identical over 10 bases. Germline loops: CDR1 MNHEY, CDR2 SMNVEV (reference sequence). V dropped 6 bases and J dropped 8; count of bases not matched to a gene: 7. CDR3 length equals 14 residues. The CDR3: CASSKDRGLDIQYF. In nucleotides, the CDR3 is TGTGCCAGCAGCAAAGACAGGGGGCTAGACATTCAGTACTTC.

V usage is TRBV28 and J usage is TRBJ2-7, with D possibly being TRBD1 (6 bases). From germline, CDR1 is MDHEN and CDR2 SYDVKM. Trimming cost V 9 bases and J 6 bases, with 15 bases left between them. CDR3 size: 12 residues. The CDR3 nucleotides read TGTGCCAGTAGAATCACAGGGTTCGAGCAGTACTTC. Its translation is CASRITGFEQYF.

V usage is TRBV25-1 and J usage is TRBJ2-1; TRBD2 agrees at 11 bases. V shed 1 base, J shed 9 bases, and the junction held 8 bases outside the gene matches. The V gene's germline CDR1 is MGHDK and CDR2 SYGVNS. The CDR3 runs to 16 residues. The CDR3 DNA is TGTGCCAGCAGTGAATCGGGGCTAGCGGGAGGTCTTGAGCAGTTCTTC. This sequence encodes CASSESGLAGGLEQFF. The full variable domain, rest sourced from reference TRBV25-1 and TRBJ2-1, is EADIYQTPRYLVIGTGKKITLECSQTMGHDKMYWYQQDPGMELHLIHYSYGVNSTEKGDLSSESTVSRIRTEHFPLTLESARPSHTSQYLCASSESGLAGGLEQFFGPGTRLTVL.

The V gene is TRBV5-5, the J gene TRBJ2-3; tentatively, D is TRBD1 (6 bases). Per the germline V gene, CDR1 is SGHKS and CDR2 is YYEKEE (reference sequence). With 4 bases removed from V and 6 bases from J, the gap between germline ends came to 12 bases. CDR3 length equals 13 residues. CDR3 protein: CASSPPGQDTQYF. CDR3 nucleotide sequence: TGTGCCAGCAGCCCCCCAGGACAGGATACGCAGTATTTT.

V gene TRBV5-1 combines with J gene TRBJ1-5; D might be TRBD1 (6 bases). Germline V CDR1 and CDR2: SGHRS, YFSETQ. V was clipped by 0 bases and J by 3 bases, with 13 bases between them. There are 16 residues in the CDR3. CDR3: CASSLGPTGNNQPQHF. The CDR3, as DNA: TGCGCCAGCAGCTTGGGTCCTACAGGGAACAATCAGCCCCAGCATTTT.

The gene calls are TRBV6-5 and TRBJ1-2; D uncertain. CDR3 length equals 14 residues. With 0 bases removed from V and 2 bases from J, the gap between germline ends came to 7 bases. Germline V gene data show CDR1 as MNHEY and CDR2 as SVGAGI. CDR3 in DNA: TGTGCCAGCAGTTACTCGAAAGAGAACTATGGCTACACCTTC. Amino acids: CASSYSKENYGYTF.

The chain combines TRBV5-4 with TRBJ2-3, with D hard to call. The CDR3 totals 13 residues. Germline V gene sequence: CDR1 SGHNT, CDR2 YYREEE (reference sequence). Trimming took off 2 bases at V and 5 bases at J, with 9 bases between the two ends. The CDR3 nucleotides read TGTGCCAGCAGCTTACAGTTCTTAGATACGCAGTATTTT. This translates into CASSLQFLDTQYF.

This sequence joins TRBV6-5 and TRBJ2-2; the match to TRBD2 covers 7 bases. CDR3 length: 15 residues. The J segment lost 5 bases and the V segment lost 5 bases, leaving 8 bases of the junction unmatched. Germline V gene lookup returns CDR1 MNHEY and CDR2 SVGAGI. The CDR3 sequence is CASSRQAGPTGELFF. CDR3 DNA: TGTGCCAGCAGTCGACAAGCGGGACCGACCGGGGAGCTGTTTTTT.

The J gene is TRBJ1-2, the V gene TRBV7-2; D is unclear. Germline assignment: CDR1 SGHTA and CDR2 FQGNSA. The CDR3 is 19 amino acids. V dropped 0 bases and J dropped 8 bases, with 28 bases sitting between them. The CDR3 DNA is TGTGCCAGCAGCTTAGCGAGAGGAGCGGACGGAACCATCCGGATGGGCTACACCTTC. It encodes CASSLARGADGTIRMGYTF.

This sequence joins TRBV19 and TRBJ1-5, with TRBD1 identical over 8 bases. CDR1 and CDR2 (germline): LNHDA, SQIVND (reference sequence). With 6 bases clipped from V and 5 bases from J, the junction kept 3 bases outside the gene matches. The CDR3 sequence is 13 residues long. CDR3 nucleotide sequence: TGTGCCAGTAGCATGGACAGGGATCAGCCCCAGCATTTT. This encodes CASSMDRDQPQHF.

This clone was observed a few times. The chain has TRBV5-1 and TRBJ2-1; D may be TRBD1 (6 bases). V was pared by 0 bases and J by 9 bases, with 16 bases between. Germline loops: CDR1 SGHRS, CDR2 YFSETQ. CDR3 length equals 15 residues. As DNA, the CDR3 is TGCGCCAGCAGCTTGGCGAAGGGGGAAAAGGGTGAGCAGTTCTTC. As protein: CASSLAKGEKGEQFF.

In DNA form, the CDR3 reads TGTGCCAGCAGTCCGGGGGGGGTCCACTACGAGCAGTACTTC. This sequence encodes CASSPGGVHYEQYF. The gene calls are TRBV6-6 and TRBJ2-7; TRBD2 matches at 8 bases. Germline CDR1 is MNHNY and CDR2 is SVGAGI (reference sequence). Losses at the gene ends were 5 bases for V and 3 bases for J; bases not matched to a gene: 6. The CDR3 runs to 14 residues.

The CDR3 loop reads CASSPDYNEQFF. CDR3 bases: TGTGCCAGCAGTCCAGACTACAATGAGCAGTTCTTC. The chain couples TRBV2 to TRBJ2-1; no definite D call. V lost 5 bases to trimming and J lost 3 bases, with 5 bases between them. CDR1 SNHLY and CDR2 FYNNEI come from the germline V gene. This CDR3 contains 12 residues.

The chain couples TRBV27 to TRBJ2-5, with D uncertain. The length of the CDR3 is 13 residues. V lost 10 bases, J lost 5 bases, and 17 bases lay in between. Germline V CDR1 and CDR2: MNHEY, SMNVEV (reference sequence). The CDR3 DNA sequence: TGTGCCACCCAAGGGCTGACCTGGGAGACCCAGTACTTC. This gives the protein CATQGLTWETQYF.

The chain couples TRBV30 to TRBJ1-2; possible D gene TRBD1, 6 bases. Germline loops: CDR1 GTSNPN, CDR2 SVGIG (reference sequence). V was shortened by 1 base and J by 7 bases, with 19 bases between the two germline ends. The CDR3 runs to 15 residues. CDR3: CAWSGETGWRGGYTF. CDR3 nucleotide sequence: TGTGCCTGGAGTGGGGAGACAGGTTGGCGGGGTGGCTACACCTTC.

About this clone: A much larger clone lies one base from this, so it may be a read error. This chain joins TRBV2 and TRBJ1-5, with D uncertain. The ends were cut back, 7 bases at V and 1 base at J, with 8 bases in the middle. The CDR3 contains 13 residues. Germline V lookup: CDR1 SNHLY, CDR2 FYNNEI. The CDR3 DNA reads as TGTGCCAGCACCCAGACAAGCAATCAGCCCCAGCATTTT. Its translation: CASTQTSNQPQHF.